The 2 T cell receptor beta chains below all came from one sample that was sequenced in a study of blood T cell repertoires in COVID-19. Sequencing was performed with immunoSEQ multiplex PCR; in TCRdb, only in-frame clones are kept and a portion is missing. The table lists roughly 290,000 clones, over 75% of them singletons, with approximately 12% in the top ten. Sequencing was carried out using peripheral blood. The receptor set was obtained from a woman aged 55 to 70 with acute or convalescent COVID-19.

The genes are TRBV5-1 and TRBJ1-1; D gene ambiguous. V was trimmed by 2 bases and J by 4 bases, leaving 12 bases between them. The germline V gene encodes CDR1 SGHRS and CDR2 YFSETQ. CDR3 size: 14 residues. Here the CDR3 DNA reads TGCGCCAGCAGCTTCAACAGTATTGCCACTGAAGCTTTCTTT. It translates to CASSFNSIATEAFF.

This clone was counted once. This chain connects TRBV6-6 to TRBJ1-3; D gene ambiguous. V was cut by 2 bases and J by 1 base, with 9 bases left in between. Germline values: CDR1 MNHNY, CDR2 SVGAGI (reference sequence). The CDR3 is 15 amino acids. CDR3 residues: CASSYVSGSGNTIYF. Written as DNA, the CDR3 is TGTGCCAGCAGTTACGTTTCAGGATCTGGAAACACCATATATTTT.